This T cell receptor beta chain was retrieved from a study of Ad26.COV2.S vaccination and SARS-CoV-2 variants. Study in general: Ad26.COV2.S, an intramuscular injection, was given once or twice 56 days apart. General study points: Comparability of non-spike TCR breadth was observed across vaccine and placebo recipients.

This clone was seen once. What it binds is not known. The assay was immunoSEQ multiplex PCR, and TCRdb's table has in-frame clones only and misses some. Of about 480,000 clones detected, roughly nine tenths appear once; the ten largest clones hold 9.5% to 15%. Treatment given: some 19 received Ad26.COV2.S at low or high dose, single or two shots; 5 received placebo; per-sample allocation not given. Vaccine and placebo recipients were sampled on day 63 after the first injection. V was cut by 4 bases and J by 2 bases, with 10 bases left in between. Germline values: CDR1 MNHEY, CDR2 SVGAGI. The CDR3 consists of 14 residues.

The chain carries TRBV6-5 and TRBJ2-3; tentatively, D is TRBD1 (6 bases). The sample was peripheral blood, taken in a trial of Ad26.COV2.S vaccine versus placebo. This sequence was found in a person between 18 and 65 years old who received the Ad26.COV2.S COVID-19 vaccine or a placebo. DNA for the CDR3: TGTGCCAGCAGTTGGACAGTGAACACAGATACGCAGTATTTT. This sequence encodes CASSWTVNTDTQYF.